The next 17 T cell receptor beta chains were all read from a single sample in a study of blood T cell repertoires in COVID-19. The table came from immunoSEQ multiplex PCR; TCRdb's copy has only in-frame clones and leaves some out. The sample comprises just over 150,000 clones, 80% to 95% of which are singletons, and around 4.6% rests with the top ten. Sequenced: peripheral blood. These receptors all come from a woman in her forties or fifties with acute or convalescent COVID-19.

The gene calls are TRBV24-1 and TRBJ2-7; D possibly corresponds to TRBD1 (6 bases). This CDR3 has 15 amino acids. Germline lookup yields CDR1 KGHDR and CDR2 SFDVKD. Trimming left V 3 bases short and J 2 bases short, with 13 bases between. DNA for the CDR3: TGTGCCACCAGTGATCCGGGACAAGGGCCCTACGAGCAGTACTTC. This encodes CATSDPGQGPYEQYF.

V and J are TRBV7-9 and TRBJ2-5; D is perhaps TRBD2 (6 bases). Germline-derived CDR1 and CDR2 are SEHNR and FQNEAQ (reference sequence). V shed 0 bases and J shed 1 base, with 6 bases lying between them. CDR3 length: 14 residues. The CDR3 reads CASSLASGQETQYF. Written as DNA, the CDR3 is TGTGCCAGCAGCTTAGCTAGCGGCCAAGAGACCCAGTACTTC.

The chain carries TRBV30 and TRBJ1-4; 10 nucleotides agree with TRBD1. This CDR3 is 15 amino acids long. J gave up 8 bases and V 0 bases, and 6 bases lay outside the gene matches. The germline V gene encodes CDR1 GTSNPN and CDR2 SVGIG (reference sequence). The CDR3 loop reads CAWSVLGTGVEKLFF. DNA of the CDR3: TGTGCCTGGAGTGTACTTGGGACAGGGGTGGAAAAACTGTTTTTT.

CDR3 in DNA: TGCAGTGCTAGTCAGGGACTAGCGAGCTACAATGAGCAGTTCTTC. It yields the protein CSASQGLASYNEQFF. The genes are TRBV20-1 and TRBJ2-1; TRBD2 agrees at 10 bases. Trimming cost V 3 bases and J 3 bases; bases outside gene matches: 5. The CDR3 spans 15 residues. Germline V gene sequence: CDR1 DFQATT, CDR2 SNEGSKA (reference sequence).

The chain joins TRBV11-2 to TRBJ2-1; D perhaps matches TRBD2 (5 bases). The CDR3 has 17 amino acids. V was clipped by 7 bases and J by 8 bases, with 27 bases between them. The V gene's germline CDR1 is SGHAT and CDR2 FQNNGV. Here the CDR3 reads CASTPPGSPAPSDEQFF. CDR3 DNA: TGTGCCAGCACTCCTCCGGGGAGTCCGGCCCCTTCGGATGAGCAGTTCTTC.

V is TRBV25-1 and J is TRBJ2-1; 10 nucleotides align to TRBD1. In germline, CDR1 is MGHDK, CDR2 SYGVNS. The J segment lost 2 bases and the V segment lost 4 bases, leaving 5 bases of the junction unmatched. The CDR3 is 16 residues long. CDR3 in amino acids: CASSARDRGPYNEQFF. As DNA, the CDR3 is TGTGCCAGCAGTGCCCGGGACAGGGGACCCTACAATGAGCAGTTCTTC.

The chain uses TRBV10-3 and TRBJ2-5, with TRBD1 matching over 8 bases. This CDR3 comprises 18 residues. Germline CDR1 reads ENHRY; CDR2 reads SYGVKD. V shed 5 bases and J 4 bases; nucleotides not matched to a gene: 18. The CDR3 bases are TGTGCCATCAGTAAAATGGGTGAGGGGGACACAGGGGGAGAGACCCAGTACTTC. Translated: CAISKMGEGDTGGETQYF.

The rearrangement uses TRBV3-1 (or the pseudogene TRBV3-2) and TRBJ2-5; D remains unclear. The germline V and J ends were trimmed by 4 bases and 2 bases, with 14 bases remaining between them. Looked up from germline, CDR1 is LGHDT and CDR2 is YNNKEL (reference sequence). This CDR3 has 15 amino acids. The CDR3 here is CASSLPSGVQETQYF. The CDR3 region has the DNA TGTGCCAGCAGCCTCCCCTCAGGTGTACAAGAGACCCAGTACTTC.

CDR3 amino acids: CASRSNAHNEQFF. The CDR3, as DNA: TGTGCCAGCAGATCTAATGCACACAATGAGCAGTTCTTC. The V gene is TRBV27, the J gene TRBJ2-1; D is unclear. Trimming stripped 6 bases from V and 5 bases from J, with 11 bases between. Germline V lookup: CDR1 MNHEY, CDR2 SMNVEV (reference sequence). The length of the CDR3 is 13 residues.

This chain connects TRBV27 to TRBJ2-1; TRBD2 agrees at 8 bases. The V gene end was trimmed by 5 bases and the J gene end by 7 bases; junction bases not matched to a gene: 13. The CDR3 is made up of 16 amino acids. Per germline, CDR1 MNHEY and CDR2 SMNVEV (reference sequence). CDR3 DNA: TGTGCCAGCAGTCCCCAAAGAAGACTAGCGACTAATGAGCAGTTCTTC. This gives the protein CASSPQRRLATNEQFF.

The genes are TRBV9 and TRBJ2-1; tentative D call: TRBD2 (6 bases). CDR3 length: 16 residues. Germline CDR1 and CDR2: SGDLS and YYNGEE. V dropped 4 bases and J dropped 3 bases, with 17 bases sitting between them. DNA for the CDR3: TGTGCCAGCAGCTCTCCCCCAGCGGGTGGCTACAATGAGCAGTTCTTC. It encodes CASSSPPAGGYNEQFF.

The chain has TRBV7-8 and TRBJ1-1; D not resolved. CDR1 SGHVS and CDR2 FQNEAQ come from the germline V gene. This CDR3 comprises 14 residues. Trimming removed 0 bases at V and 4 bases at J, with 9 bases between. In DNA, the CDR3 is TGTGCCAGCAGCTTAGCTTACGGGAGCACTGAAGCTTTCTTT. As protein: CASSLAYGSTEAFF. Looking up the rest from reference TRBV7-8 and TRBJ1-1 gives the full variable domain: GAGVSQSPRYKVAKRGQDVALRCDPISGHVSLFWYQQALGQGPEFLTYFQNEAQLDKSGLPSDRFFAERPEGSVSTLKIQRTQQEDSAVYLCASSLAYGSTEAFFGQGTRLTVV.

The chain couples TRBV5-6 to TRBJ2-2; 11 positions match TRBD2. With 4 bases clipped from V and 4 bases from J, the junction kept 6 bases outside the gene matches. This CDR3 is built from 16 residues. CDR1 is SGHDT and CDR2 is YYEEEE in the germline V gene. The DNA of the CDR3 is TGTGCCAGCAGCGAAGGGACTAGCGGTTTCACCGGGGAGCTGTTTTTT. Amino acids: CASSEGTSGFTGELFF.

V and J are TRBV2 and TRBJ1-1; D is undetermined. Germline-derived CDR1 and CDR2 are SNHLY and FYNNEI. Trimming cost V 8 bases and J 3 bases, with 10 bases left between them. The length of the CDR3 is 12 residues. Here the CDR3 reads CASGEGYTEAFF. The CDR3 DNA sequence: TGTGCCAGCGGGGAGGGTTACACTGAAGCTTTCTTT.

V is TRBV7-9 and J is TRBJ1-1; D is possibly TRBD1 (5 bases). In germline, CDR1 is SEHNR, CDR2 FQNEAQ (reference sequence). The length of the CDR3 is 14 residues. V was clipped by 6 bases and J by 0 bases, with 11 bases between them. The CDR3 is CASSKGFMNTEAFF. The CDR3 DNA is TGTGCCAGCAGTAAGGGGTTTATGAACACTGAAGCTTTCTTT. Supplemented by reference TRBV7-9 and TRBJ1-1, the full variable domain reads DTGVSQNPRHKITKRGQNVTFRCDPISEHNRLYWYRQTLGQGPEFLTYFQNEAQLEKSRLLSDRFSAERPKGSFSTLEIQRTEQGDSAMYLCASSKGFMNTEAFFGQGTRLTVV.

The chain carries TRBV6-8 and TRBJ1-2, with unresolved D. CDR1 is MNHGY and CDR2 is SAAAGT in the germline V gene. The V end lost 8 bases, the J end lost 7 bases, and 29 bases lay between the germline ends. The CDR3 spans 17 residues. The CDR3 here is CASSTPSPDRVASGYTF. The CDR3 nucleotides read TGTGCCAGCTCAACCCCCAGTCCGGACCGGGTAGCGAGTGGCTACACCTTC.

The V call is TRBV28, the J call TRBJ1-6; D is perhaps TRBD1 (6 bases). The CDR3 is made up of 15 amino acids. Deletions cut 1 base from V and 7 bases from J, with 11 bases between. Germline CDR1 is MDHEN and CDR2 is SYDVKM. The CDR3 is CASSLYGGRNSPLHF. The CDR3 DNA reads as TGTGCCAGCAGTTTATACGGGGGGCGCAATTCACCCCTCCACTTT.